This entry lists 32 T cell receptor beta chains sequenced from one sample in a study of early T cells in non-severe SARS-CoV-2 infection. Each CDR3 protein gets one entry after TCRdb re-called the 5' RACE reads with MiXCR. Here the sample spans some 53,000 distinct CDR3 sequences, approximately 8% being singletons. What was sequenced was whole blood. The receptors originated from an adult who was a healthcare worker with PCR-confirmed SARS-CoV-2 infection or an uninfected control (not recorded which).

CDR3 sequence reads: CASSMIGGAKNIQYF. In nucleotides, the CDR3 is TGTGCCAGTAGTATGATCGGGGGGGCCAAAAACATTCAGTACTTC. The V and J genes are TRBV19 and TRBJ2-4, with 7 bases matching TRBD2. J was trimmed by 1 base and V by 3 bases; bases with no gene match: 3. There are 15 residues in the CDR3. Germline CDR1 reads LNHDA; CDR2 reads SQIVND (reference sequence).

In this sample, this clonotype turned up a few times. This chain links TRBV29-1 with TRBJ1-3; a possible D gene is TRBD1 (5 bases). Germline lookup yields CDR1 SQVTM and CDR2 ANQGSEA. V was trimmed by 7 bases and J by 2 bases, leaving 12 bases between them. This CDR3 contains 13 residues. The CDR3 bases are TGCAGCGCTGCAGGGCGCCCTGGAAACACCATATATTTT. This codes for CSAAGRPGNTIYF.

This clonotype was detected only a few times. The chain carries TRBV7-2 and TRBJ2-1; D call uncertain. The CDR3 is 15 residues long. Germline V gives CDR1 SGHTA, CDR2 FQGNSA. The V end lost 4 bases, the J end lost 0 bases, and 10 bases lay between the germline ends. The CDR3 DNA reads as TGTGCCAGCAGCTCTTTTCAGAGCTCCTACAATGAGCAGTTCTTC. Encoded protein: CASSSFQSSYNEQFF.

Ten or more counts support this clonotype. The chain joins TRBV6-6 to TRBJ1-5; TRBD1 is a possible D gene (6 bases). Trimming cost V 5 bases and J 6 bases, with 17 bases left between them. This CDR3 is 15 amino acids long. Per the germline V gene, CDR1 is MNHNY and CDR2 is SVGAGI (reference sequence). CDR3 residues: CASSPGRGSGQPQHF. CDR3 nucleotide sequence: TGTGCCAGCAGTCCCGGGAGGGGGAGCGGTCAGCCCCAGCATTTT.

The chain has TRBV12-3 or TRBV12-4 and TRBJ2-5; D may be TRBD1 (6 bases). Trimming removed 3 bases at V and 5 bases at J, with 16 bases between. CDR3 length: 15 residues. The DNA of the CDR3 is TGTGCCAGCAGTTTTGAGCAGGGGTGGATGGAGACCCAGTACTTC. Protein product: CASSFEQGWMETQYF.

This clonotype was observed many times. V usage is TRBV11-3 and J usage is TRBJ2-4, with D unclear. The CDR3 loop spans 13 amino acids. Trimming left V 0 bases short and J 3 bases short, with 3 bases between. Germline V CDR1 and CDR2: SGHNT, YENEEA. CDR3 region: CASSLDFKNIQYF. The CDR3 nucleotides read TGTGCCAGCAGCTTAGACTTCAAAAACATTCAGTACTTC.

With regard to this clonotype: A much larger clone is a single base away; this may be a read error. The gene calls are TRBV6-6 and TRBJ1-6; D might be TRBD1 (5 bases). Per the germline V gene, CDR1 is MNHNY and CDR2 is SVGAGI (reference sequence). V dropped 2 bases and J dropped 7 bases, with 6 bases sitting between them. The CDR3 consists of 13 residues. The CDR3 reads CASSYEGNSPLHF. CDR3 sequence (DNA): TGTGCCAGCAGTTACGAGGGGAATTCACCCCTCCACTTT.

Ten or more counts support this clonotype. The chain carries TRBV18 and TRBJ2-7, with 9 bases that match TRBD1. The CDR3 is 14 residues long. The ends lost 6 bases at V and 6 bases at J; junction bases unmatched: 9. Germline V gene data show CDR1 as KGHSH and CDR2 as LQKENI. The CDR3 loop is CASSSGQGESEQYF. The CDR3, as DNA: TGTGCCAGCTCCTCGGGACAGGGAGAAAGCGAGCAGTACTTC.

This clonotype was counted a few times. The chain recombines TRBV28 with TRBJ2-3, with 8 bases aligning to TRBD2. CDR3 length: 16 amino acids. Trimming at V came to 4 bases and at J to 1 base, leaving 7 bases not matched to a gene. The germline CDR1 and CDR2 sequences are MDHEN and SYDVKM. The CDR3 region is CASSSHAGGRTDTQYF. In nucleotides, the CDR3 is TGTGCCAGCAGTTCACACGCGGGGGGACGCACAGATACGCAGTATTTT.

This clonotype was observed a few times. V gene TRBV28 combines with J gene TRBJ2-4; D is undetermined. This CDR3 has 11 amino acids. The ends were cut back, 6 bases at V and 12 bases at J, with 12 bases in the middle. In germline, CDR1 is MDHEN, CDR2 SYDVKM. The CDR3: CASRSPGNQYF. In nucleotides, the CDR3 is TGTGCCAGCAGGTCTCCTGGAAATCAGTACTTC.

This clonotype was found a few times. The V and J genes are TRBV7-3 and TRBJ2-7; 7 bases align to TRBD1. The germline V gene has CDR1 SGHTA and CDR2 FQGTGA. The CDR3 is made up of 15 amino acids. Germline trimming cut 2 bases from V and 0 bases from J; bases unmatched to any gene: 4. The chain's CDR3 is CASSLLAGGSYEQYF. CDR3 nucleotide sequence: TGTGCCAGCAGCTTATTAGCAGGGGGCTCCTACGAGCAGTACTTC.

V usage is TRBV5-4 and J usage is TRBJ1-4, with no clear D. Trimming removed 3 bases from V and 3 bases from J, with 9 bases in between. The CDR3 contains 14 residues. The germline CDR1 and CDR2 sequences are SGHNT and YYREEE (reference sequence). The CDR3 loop is CASSSYGPNEKLFF. CDR3 DNA: TGTGCCAGCAGCTCGTATGGACCTAATGAAAAACTGTTTTTT. Looking up the rest from reference TRBV5-4 and TRBJ1-4 gives the full variable domain: ETGVTQSPTHLIKTRGQQVTLRCSSQSGHNTVSWYQQALGQGPQFIFQYYREEENGRGNFPPRFSGLQFPNYSSELNVNALELDDSALYLCASSSYGPNEKLFFGSGTQLSVL.

This clonotype was counted ten times or more. An end of the junction does not agree with germline; a read error may underlie this. The chain combines TRBV18 with TRBJ1-1, with D uncertain. CDR1 is KGHSH, CDR2 LQKENI, per germline. The CDR3 is 12 amino acids. The DNA for the CDR3 is TGTGCCACCTCAAACAGCAACACTGAAGCTTTCTTT. Encoded protein: CATSNSNTEAFF.

This clonotype has at least ten counts. The chain employs TRBV29-1 and TRBJ2-7; D perhaps matches TRBD1 (6 bases). The CDR3 loop spans 12 amino acids. Per the germline V gene, CDR1 is SQVTM and CDR2 is ANQGSEA. Trimming pared 5 bases from V and 3 bases from J, leaving 11 bases between. As DNA, the CDR3 is TGCAGCGTTAGGGACACGGACTACGAGCAGTACTTC. Protein: CSVRDTDYEQYF.

This clonotype was counted at least ten times. The chain joins TRBV9 to TRBJ2-1, with 7 positions matching TRBD1. With 3 bases clipped from V and 5 bases from J, the junction kept 11 bases outside the gene matches. This CDR3 contains 16 residues. Germline values: CDR1 SGDLS, CDR2 YYNGEE. DNA for the CDR3: TGTGCCAGCAGCGCTCAGGGGGACCTACTTGACAATGAGCAGTTCTTC. This gives the protein CASSAQGDLLDNEQFF.

This clonotype was seen a single time. V usage is TRBV5-5 and J usage is TRBJ1-1; a weak D match, TRBD1 (5 bases). There are 15 residues in the CDR3. CDR1 and CDR2 from the germline V gene are SGHKS and YYEKEE (reference sequence). V dropped 6 bases and J dropped 0 bases, with 15 bases sitting between them. CDR3 loop: CASNREGAMNTEAFF. In DNA, the CDR3 is TGTGCCAGCAACCGGGAAGGGGCCATGAACACTGAAGCTTTCTTT.

This clonotype was found many times. The genes are TRBV5-6 and TRBJ2-3; TRBD1 might be the D (5 bases). From germline, CDR1 is SGHDT and CDR2 YYEEEE. The V gene lost 5 bases and the J gene lost 4 bases, with 20 bases spanning the gap. CDR3 length: 16 amino acids. Here the CDR3 reads CASSNLQGRNSDTQYF. In DNA form, the CDR3 reads TGTGCCAGCAGTAACCTTCAGGGCAGAAACTCAGATACGCAGTATTTT.

This clonotype was counted between two and nine times. The J gene is TRBJ2-7, the V gene TRBV6-2 or TRBV6-3; weak D call: TRBD1 (5 bases). The CDR3 contains 14 residues. Germline assignment: CDR1 MNHEY and CDR2 SVGEGT. V shed 5 bases and J shed 4 bases, with 15 bases lying between them. CDR3 in DNA: TGTGCCAGCAGTCCCCCGGACACCGATTACGAGCAGTACTTC. Translation gives CASSPPDTDYEQYF.

This clonotype has ten or more counts. CDR3 sequence reads: CASSALAGAPDTQYF. The CDR3 region has the DNA TGTGCCAGCAGCGCCCTAGCGGGGGCCCCAGATACGCAGTATTTT. The V call is TRBV7-2, the J call TRBJ2-3, with 10 bases matching TRBD2. Germline CDR1 reads SGHTA; CDR2 reads FQGNSA. The CDR3 has 15 residues. Germline trimming cut 5 bases from V and 4 bases from J; bases unmatched to any gene: 6.

The V call is TRBV4-1, the J call TRBJ2-5, with TRBD2 identical over 7 bases. J lost 0 bases, V lost 1 base, and 5 bases had no gene match. There are 16 residues in the CDR3. Germline V gene sequence: CDR1 MGHRA, CDR2 YSYEKL. The CDR3 protein is CASSQGDSGYQETQYF. The CDR3 bases are TGCGCCAGCAGCCAAGGCGATAGCGGGTACCAAGAGACCCAGTACTTC.

This clonotype appeared a few times. V gene TRBV4-2 combines with J gene TRBJ2-7, with 10 nucleotides matching TRBD2. Germline values: CDR1 LGHNA, CDR2 YNFKEQ. The CDR3 covers 15 residues. J gave up 6 bases and V 4 bases, and 9 bases lay outside the gene matches. This chain's CDR3 is CASSRSGTSASEQYF. CDR3 sequence (DNA): TGTGCCAGCAGCCGATCCGGGACTAGCGCATCCGAGCAGTACTTC.

There are a few counts of this clonotype. This chain links TRBV4-2 with TRBJ2-5; TRBD2 agrees at 9 bases. V shed 3 bases, J shed 7 bases, and the junction held 18 bases outside the gene matches. The CDR3 consists of 18 residues. Germline V lookup: CDR1 LGHNA, CDR2 YNFKEQ. CDR3 DNA: TGTGCCAGCAGCCACCCAAGCACCGGGACTAGCCCGGGGGGGACCCAGTACTTC. Its translation is CASSHPSTGTSPGGTQYF.

This clonotype appeared many times. V gene TRBV5-1 combines with J gene TRBJ2-1, with 7 bases that match TRBD1. Germline V gene data show CDR1 as SGHRS and CDR2 as YFSETQ. The V and J ends lost 4 bases and 6 bases, in that order; junction bases with no gene match: 13. This CDR3 spans 16 amino acids. The CDR3 loop reads CASSPMPGTAFNEQFF. DNA of the CDR3: TGCGCCAGCAGCCCGATGCCCGGGACAGCCTTCAATGAGCAGTTCTTC.

The table lists this clonotype with many counts. V and J are TRBV11-2 and TRBJ1-1, with D possibly matching TRBD1 (6 bases). Germline-derived CDR1 and CDR2 are SGHAT and FQNNGV. V gave up 6 bases and J gave up 6 bases, with 14 bases separating them. The CDR3 totals 13 residues. This CDR3 is CASSLQGYAEAFF. In nucleotides, the CDR3 is TGTGCCAGCAGTCTTCAGGGGTACGCTGAAGCTTTCTTT.

There are a few counts of this clonotype. The chain links TRBV7-6 to TRBJ2-3; 8 positions match TRBD2. V trimming: 1 base; J trimming: 13 bases; junction bases outside the gene matches: 4. Germline-derived CDR1 and CDR2 are SGHVS and FNYEAQ. This CDR3 has 12 residues. CDR3 DNA sequence: TGTGCCAGCAGCTTAGAGGGACTAGACAAGTATTTT. Encoded protein: CASSLEGLDKYF.

The chain has TRBV3-1 and TRBJ2-1, with D perhaps given as TRBD1 or TRBD2 (5 bases each). V dropped 2 bases and J dropped 10 bases, with 9 bases sitting between them. Germline CDR1 is LGHDT and CDR2 is YNNKEL (reference sequence). The CDR3 length is 12 residues. CDR3 in DNA: TGTGCCAGCAGCCAATACAGGAGGGAGCAGTTCTTC. It translates to CASSQYRREQFF.

This sequence joins TRBV12-3 or TRBV12-4 and TRBJ2-7; TRBD1 is a possible D gene (5 bases). The CDR3 loop spans 12 amino acids. Trimming took off 6 bases at V and 1 base at J, with 7 bases between the two ends. DNA for the CDR3: TGTGCCAGCAGGGGGCGGTCCTACGAGCAGTACTTC. Residues: CASRGRSYEQYF.

CDR3 bases: TGTGCCATCAGGGACGGAGATACGCAGTATTTT. It encodes CAIRDGDTQYF. This sequence joins TRBV10-3 and TRBJ2-3; unclear D gene. Trimming took 6 bases from V and 5 from J, leaving 6 bases between them. CDR1 is ENHRY, CDR2 SYGVKD, per germline. The CDR3 loop spans 11 amino acids.

This clonotype was detected ten times or more. This chain uses TRBV28 with TRBJ1-5, with 7 positions matching TRBD1. J gave up 5 bases and V 6 bases, and 13 bases lay outside the gene matches. The CDR3 has 16 residues. CDR1 and CDR2 from the germline V gene are MDHEN and SYDVKM. CDR3 residues: CASRLGQEGAYQPQHF. CDR3 in DNA: TGTGCCAGCAGACTAGGACAGGAAGGAGCTTATCAGCCCCAGCATTTT.

In this sample, this clonotype turned up a few times. The chain recombines TRBV6-6 with TRBJ2-7; D is possibly TRBD2 (5 bases). The ends were cut back, 5 bases at V and 0 bases at J, with 11 bases in the middle. The CDR3 is 14 residues long. The germline gives CDR1 MNHNY, CDR2 SVGAGI (reference sequence). CDR3: CASSPKRVSYEQYF. In DNA, the CDR3 is TGTGCCAGCAGTCCAAAGAGGGTCTCCTACGAGCAGTACTTC.

This clonotype was picked up one time. V usage is TRBV29-1 and J usage is TRBJ2-5, with TRBD1 identical over 9 bases. Germline V gene data show CDR1 as SQVTM and CDR2 as ANQGSEA. Trimming at V came to 7 bases and at J to 5 bases, leaving 8 bases not matched to a gene. This CDR3 has 13 amino acids. CDR3 nucleotides: TGCAGCGCCCCACAGGGGGCGAGGGAGACCCAGTACTTC. This sequence encodes CSAPQGARETQYF.

The V call is TRBV3-1, the J call TRBJ2-4, with TRBD1 as a possible D gene (5 bases). The germline V gene encodes CDR1 LGHDT and CDR2 YNNKEL (reference sequence). This CDR3 is built from 16 residues. V was trimmed by 4 bases and J by 7 bases, leaving 20 bases between them. This chain's CDR3 is CASSPEGAAGGNIQYF. In nucleotides, the CDR3 is TGTGCCAGCAGCCCGGAAGGGGCGGCTGGTGGGAACATTCAGTACTTC.